This T cell receptor beta chain was identified in a study of blood T cell repertoires in COVID-19. Study information: Samples came from the United States, Italy and Spain, spanning acute and convalescent COVID-19. Sources were T cells, B-cell-depleted T cells, or PBMCs; the material itself was cDNA or gDNA.

The CDR3 extends over 15 amino acids. V dropped 6 bases and J dropped 3; count of bases not matched to a gene: 9. Germline lookup yields CDR1 MNHNY and CDR2 SVGAGI (reference sequence). Per the study methods: The assay estimated nucleated cells by amplifying reference gene primers. The method was immunoSEQ multiplex PCR; TCRdb's version includes in-frame clones alone and lacks a portion of them. Clonal size and the V and J genes are those of that table, whereas D and trimming came from the DNA. The table includes about 55,000 clones, about nine tenths detected once. The source is a man aged 40-50 years with acute or convalescent COVID-19. Sequencing was carried out using peripheral blood. The V gene is TRBV6-6, the J gene TRBJ1-2; 8 bases map to TRBD1. CDR3 bases: TGTGCCAGCAGCCAATGGGGACAGGCTGACTATGGCTACACCTTC. Amino acid sequence: CASSQWGQADYGYTF.